The sequence of this TCR beta chain was determined in a study of shared clonotypes between healthy human individuals. CDR3 length: 15 amino acids. Trimming stripped 3 bases from V and 4 bases from J, with 16 bases between. The method was immunoSEQ multiplex PCR; TCRdb's version includes in-frame clones alone and lacks a portion of them. The top ten hold 1.8% of the sample, which has 600,000 to 750,000 clones, about two thirds seen once. This rearrangement joins TRBV23-1 to TRBJ2-7; no clear D. TRBV23-1 is an ORF, and what it does is uncertain. Specimen: memory CD4+ T cells sorted from blood. Subset defined: CD45RA-negative fraction. This TCR derives from a woman aged 25 to 45 in good health. This chain's CDR3 is CASSQIEKPRYEQYF. CDR3 nucleotides: TGCGCCAGCAGTCAGATCGAAAAACCGAGATACGAGCAGTACTTC.